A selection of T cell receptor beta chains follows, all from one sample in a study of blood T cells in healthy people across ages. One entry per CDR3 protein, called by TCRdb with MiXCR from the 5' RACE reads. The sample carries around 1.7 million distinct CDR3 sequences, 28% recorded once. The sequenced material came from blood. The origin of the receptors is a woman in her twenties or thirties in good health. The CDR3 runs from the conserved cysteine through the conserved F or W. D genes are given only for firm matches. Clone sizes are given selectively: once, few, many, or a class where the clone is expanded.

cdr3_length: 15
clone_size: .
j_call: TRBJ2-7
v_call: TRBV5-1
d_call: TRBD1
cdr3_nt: TGCGCCAGCAGCTTGGCCGAGACAGGGGCCTACGAGCAGTACTTC
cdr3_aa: CASSLAETGAYEQYF

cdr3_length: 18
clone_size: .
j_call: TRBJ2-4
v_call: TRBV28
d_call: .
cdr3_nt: TGTGCCAGCAGTTTAGGACACGGGATCCTTCTAGCCAAAAACATTCAGTACTTC
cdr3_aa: CASSLGHGILLAKNIQYF

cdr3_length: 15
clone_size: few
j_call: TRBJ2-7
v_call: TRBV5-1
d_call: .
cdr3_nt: TGCGCCAGCAGCTTGGCTCCACAGTGGGAAGGGGAGCAGTACTTC
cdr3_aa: CASSLAPQWEGEQYF

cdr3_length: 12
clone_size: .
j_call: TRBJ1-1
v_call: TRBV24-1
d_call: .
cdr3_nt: TGTGCCACCAGTGATGACGGGTTAAAGGCTTTCTTT
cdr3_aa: CATSDDGLKAFF

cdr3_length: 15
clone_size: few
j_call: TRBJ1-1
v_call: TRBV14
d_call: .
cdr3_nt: TGTGCCAGCAGCCTCCAAGTTTCAGGGACCACTGAAGCTTTCTTT
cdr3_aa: CASSLQVSGTTEAFF

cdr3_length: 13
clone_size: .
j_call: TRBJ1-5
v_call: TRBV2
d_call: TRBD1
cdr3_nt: TGTGCCAGCCGTGCCCAGGGGGTACAGCCCCAGCATTTT
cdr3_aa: CASRAQGVQPQHF

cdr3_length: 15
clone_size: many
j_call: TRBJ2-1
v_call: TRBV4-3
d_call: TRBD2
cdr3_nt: TGCGCCAGCAGCGAAATAGCGGGAGAGGTCGATGAGCAGTTCTTC
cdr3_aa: CASSEIAGEVDEQFF

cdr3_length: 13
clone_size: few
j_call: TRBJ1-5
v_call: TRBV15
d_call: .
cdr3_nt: TGTGCCACCAGCATAACAGGGAATCAGCCCCAGCATTTT
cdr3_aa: CATSITGNQPQHF

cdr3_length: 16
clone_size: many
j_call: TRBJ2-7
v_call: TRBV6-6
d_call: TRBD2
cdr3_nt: TGTGCCAGCAAGTACAGGTCGCTAGCGGGAGTCTACGAGCAGTACTTC
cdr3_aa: CASKYRSLAGVYEQYF

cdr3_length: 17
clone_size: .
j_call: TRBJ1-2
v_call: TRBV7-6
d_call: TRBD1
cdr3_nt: TGTGCCAGCAGCATCCGGGACAGGGGCATAAAGGGCCATGGCTACACCTTC
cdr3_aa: CASSIRDRGIKGHGYTF